This T cell receptor beta chain was found in a study of cytomegalovirus exposure and HLA in healthy donors. Both 60 Vbeta primers and 13 Jbeta primers went into the PCR. The repertoire was sequenced with immunoSEQ multiplex PCR; TCRdb's copy has only in-frame clones and lacks some. This sample's clone table lists tens of thousands of clones. The germline V gene has CDR1 SGHTA and CDR2 FQGNSA. V gave up 8 bases and J gave up 5 bases, with 18 bases separating them. This CDR3 region has 14 residues. This receptor was obtained from a female donor in good health and CMV-seronegative. V usage is TRBV7-2 and J usage is TRBJ1-1; TRBD1 is a possible D gene (5 bases). Source material: PBMCs. The CDR3 loop reads CASLPGAGRTEAFF. Written as DNA, the CDR3 is TGTGCCAGCCTACCTGGGGCAGGGCGAACTGAAGCTTTCTTT.